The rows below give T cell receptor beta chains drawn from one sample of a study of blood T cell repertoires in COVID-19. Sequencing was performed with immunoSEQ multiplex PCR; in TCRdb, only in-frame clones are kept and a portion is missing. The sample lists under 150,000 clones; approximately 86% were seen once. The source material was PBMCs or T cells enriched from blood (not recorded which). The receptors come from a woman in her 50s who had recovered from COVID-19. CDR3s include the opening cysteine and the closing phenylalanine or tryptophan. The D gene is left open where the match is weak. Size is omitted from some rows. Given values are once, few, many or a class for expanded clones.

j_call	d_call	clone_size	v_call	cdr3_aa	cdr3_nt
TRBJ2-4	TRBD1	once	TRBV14	CASSSGQVGGQNIQYF	TGTGCCAGCAGCTCGGGACAGGTCGGCGGCCAAAACATTCAGTACTTC
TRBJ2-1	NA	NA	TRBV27	CASSLLGAGNEQFF	TGTGCCAGCAGTTTATTGGGGGCCGGCAATGAGCAGTTCTTC
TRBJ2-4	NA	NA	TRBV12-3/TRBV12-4	CASSWGLGGFQYF	TGTGCCAGCAGTTGGGGCCTCGGTGGGTTTCAGTACTTC
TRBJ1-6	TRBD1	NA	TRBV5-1	CASSLGYGQGNNSPLHF	TGCGCCAGCAGCTTGGGGTACGGACAGGGAAATAATTCACCCCTCCACTTT
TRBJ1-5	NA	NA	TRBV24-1	CATQGPPYSNQPQHF	TGTGCCACCCAGGGGCCTCCGTATAGCAATCAGCCCCAGCATTTT
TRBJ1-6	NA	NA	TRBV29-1	CSVAQGNSPLHF	TGCAGCGTTGCCCAGGGAAATTCACCCCTCCACTTT
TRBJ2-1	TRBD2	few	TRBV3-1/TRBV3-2	CASSLLASGEQFF	TGTGCCAGCAGCCTACTAGCTAGCGGAGAGCAGTTCTTC
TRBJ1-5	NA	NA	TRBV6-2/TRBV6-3	CASSPRPRTNSNQPQHF	TGTGCCAGCAGCCCTCGCCCACGGACTAATAGCAATCAGCCCCAGCATTTT
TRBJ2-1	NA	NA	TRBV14	CASSQQGIEQFF	TGTGCCAGCAGCCAACAGGGTATTGAGCAGTTCTTC
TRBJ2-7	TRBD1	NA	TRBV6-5	CASMLGQGSYEQYF	TGTGCCAGCATGTTGGGACAGGGGTCCTACGAGCAGTACTTC
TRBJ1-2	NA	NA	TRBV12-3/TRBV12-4	CASSPGVGYTF	TGTGCCAGCAGCCCAGGGGTCGGCTACACCTTC
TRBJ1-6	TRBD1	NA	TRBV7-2	CASSFRQGDSPLHF	TGTGCCAGCAGCTTTCGACAGGGTGATTCACCCCTCCACTTT
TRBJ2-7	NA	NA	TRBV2	CASSEALRRRTNYEQYF	TGTGCCAGCAGTGAAGCGCTTCGACGGAGGACTAATTACGAGCAGTACTTC
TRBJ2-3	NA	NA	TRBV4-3	CASSQEPRSTDTQYF	TGCGCCAGCAGCCAAGAACCGAGGAGCACAGATACGCAGTATTTT
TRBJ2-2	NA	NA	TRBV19	CASSIYGSGGELFF	TGTGCCAGTAGTATTTATGGATCAGGCGGGGAGCTGTTTTTT
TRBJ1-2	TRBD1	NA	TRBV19	CASSISGQGSNYGYTF	TGTGCCAGTAGTATATCGGGACAGGGATCTAACTATGGCTACACCTTC
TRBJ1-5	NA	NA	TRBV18	CAPGGNQPQHF	TGTGCTCCCGGGGGCAATCAGCCCCAGCATTTT
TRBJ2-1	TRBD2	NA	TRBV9	CASSASAGVRDEQFF	TGTGCCAGCAGCGCTTCAGCGGGGGTTAGAGATGAGCAGTTCTTC
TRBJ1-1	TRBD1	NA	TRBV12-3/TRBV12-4	CASRGQLNTEAFF	TGTGCCAGCAGGGGACAGTTGAACACTGAAGCTTTCTTT
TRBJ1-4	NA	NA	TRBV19	CASRAGRGEKLFF	TGTGCCAGTAGGGCCGGAAGAGGTGAAAAACTGTTTTTT
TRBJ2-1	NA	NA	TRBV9	CASSVYGYNEQFF	TGTGCCAGCAGCGTATACGGGTACAATGAGCAGTTCTTC
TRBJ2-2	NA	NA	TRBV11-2	CASSLLGRPGELFF	TGTGCCAGCAGCTTATTGGGGAGGCCCGGGGAGCTGTTTTTT
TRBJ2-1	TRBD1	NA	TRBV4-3	CASSQPGTGYNEQFF	TGCGCCAGCAGCCAGCCCGGGACAGGGTACAATGAGCAGTTCTTC
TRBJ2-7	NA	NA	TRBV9	CASSGQQVPPYEQYF	TGTGCCAGCAGCGGCCAACAAGTTCCCCCCTACGAGCAGTACTTC
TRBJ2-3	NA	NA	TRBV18	CASSPFPQVLNTDTQYF	TGTGCCAGCTCACCTTTTCCTCAGGTTTTAAACACAGATACGCAGTATTTT
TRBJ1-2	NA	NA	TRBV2	CASSESPANYGYTF	TGTGCCAGCAGTGAAAGTCCAGCTAACTATGGCTACACCTTC
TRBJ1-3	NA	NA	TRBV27	CASSSPLTESGNTIYF	TGTGCCAGCAGTTCACCCCTAACAGAGTCTGGAAACACCATATATTTT
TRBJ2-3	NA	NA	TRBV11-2	CASSGGTSSIDTQYF	TGTGCCAGCAGCGGCGGGACTTCTTCTATAGATACGCAGTATTTT
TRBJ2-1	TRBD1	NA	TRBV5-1	CASSRTGLNNEQFF	TGCGCCAGCAGCCGGACAGGTCTAAACAATGAGCAGTTCTTC
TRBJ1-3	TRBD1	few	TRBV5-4	CASSTGQGAGNTIYF	TGTGCCAGCAGCACAGGACAGGGTGCTGGAAACACCATATATTTT
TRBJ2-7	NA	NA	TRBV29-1	CSVETAYEQYF	TGCAGCGTTGAAACAGCCTACGAGCAGTACTTC
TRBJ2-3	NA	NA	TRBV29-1	CSVEVGATDTQYF	TGCAGCGTTGAAGTGGGGGCCACAGATACGCAGTATTTT
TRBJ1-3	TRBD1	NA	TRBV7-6	CASSSSTGSSGNTIYF	TGTGCCAGCAGCTCGTCGACAGGGAGCTCTGGAAACACCATATATTTT
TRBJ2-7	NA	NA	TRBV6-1	CASSEVPPRREQYF	TGTGCCAGCAGTGAAGTTCCCCCCAGGCGCGAGCAGTACTTC
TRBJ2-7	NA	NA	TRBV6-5	CASRVATSYEQYF	TGTGCCAGCAGGGTAGCTACCTCCTACGAGCAGTACTTC
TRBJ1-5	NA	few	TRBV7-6	CASSPQGGNQPQHF	TGTGCCAGCAGCCCACAGGGCGGCAATCAGCCCCAGCATTTT
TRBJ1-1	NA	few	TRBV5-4	CASSPDGLGGTEAFF	TGTGCCAGCAGCCCGGACGGCCTGGGAGGCACTGAAGCTTTCTTT
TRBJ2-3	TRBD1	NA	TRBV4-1	CASSPRVQGVNNTQYF	TGCGCCAGCAGCCCAAGGGTACAGGGGGTCAATAATACGCAGTATTTT
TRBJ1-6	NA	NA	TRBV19	CASSIVQLGNSPLHF	TGTGCCAGTAGTATAGTTCAACTGGGCAATTCACCCCTCCACTTT
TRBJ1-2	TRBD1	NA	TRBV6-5	CASSSDRAGGYTF	TGTGCCAGCAGCTCGGACAGGGCCGGGGGCTACACCTTC
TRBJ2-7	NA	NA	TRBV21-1	CASKKGVEQYF	TGTGCCAGCAAGAAGGGGGTCGAGCAGTACTTC
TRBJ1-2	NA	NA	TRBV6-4	CATLARNVPNYGYTF	TGTGCCACCCTCGCTAGAAATGTGCCTAACTATGGCTACACCTTC
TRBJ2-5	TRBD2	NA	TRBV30	CAWSITSGVETQYF	TGTGCCTGGAGCATTACTAGCGGGGTAGAGACCCAGTACTTC
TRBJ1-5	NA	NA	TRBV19	CASSRDSDGNQPQHF	TGTGCCAGTAGCAGAGACAGCGATGGCAATCAGCCCCAGCATTTT
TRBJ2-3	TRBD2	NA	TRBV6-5	CASSYTTTSADTQYF	TGTGCCAGCAGCTATACCACAACTAGCGCAGATACGCAGTATTTT
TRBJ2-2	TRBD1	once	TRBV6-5	CASSYLDRGFTGELFF	TGTGCCAGCAGTTACTTGGACAGGGGGTTCACCGGGGAGCTGTTTTTT
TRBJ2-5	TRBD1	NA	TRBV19	CASSTSQGWQETQYF	TGTGCCAGTAGCACCTCACAGGGGTGGCAAGAGACCCAGTACTTC
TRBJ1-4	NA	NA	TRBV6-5	CASGGTSQGEKLFF	TGTGCCTCCGGCGGGACGTCGCAGGGTGAAAAACTGTTTTTT
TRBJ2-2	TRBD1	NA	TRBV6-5	CASSYSGTGVWELFF	TGTGCCAGCAGTTACTCCGGGACAGGGGTATGGGAGCTGTTTTTT
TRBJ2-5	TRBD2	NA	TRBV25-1	CASSVSGGAQETQYF	TGTGCCAGCAGTGTAAGCGGGGGGGCCCAAGAGACCCAGTACTTC
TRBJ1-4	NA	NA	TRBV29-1	CSVGFREEIDEKLFF	TGCAGCGTTGGTTTCAGGGAAGAGATCGATGAAAAACTGTTTTTT